The rows below give T cell receptor beta chains drawn from one sample of a study of T cells in Graves' hyperthyroidism and ophthalmopathy. TCRdb called the multiplex PCR reads again in MiXCR, with one record for every CDR3 protein. The sample includes under 300,000 distinct CDR3 sequences, roughly 15% of them seen just once. The sequenced sample consisted of blood. All receptors come from a woman in her forties with Graves' hyperthyroidism that later progressed to Graves' ophthalmopathy. Each CDR3 is given with its conserved first and last residue. The D gene is left open where the match is weak. Size values are once, few and many counts, or a class for expanded clones, and some rows have none.

j_gene | d_gene | abundance | v_gene | CDR3nt | CDR3aa
TRBJ1-1 | . | many | TRBV29-1 | TGCAGCGTTGAAGATCCCTGGCGGTTGAACACTGAAGCTTTCTTT | CSVEDPWRLNTEAFF
TRBJ2-1 | . | . | TRBV28 | TGTGCCAGCAGTTTATGGTTGGGGGAGTCCTACAATGAGCAGTTCTTC | CASSLWLGESYNEQFF
TRBJ2-1 | TRBD1 | . | TRBV6-6 | TGTGCCAGCAGTTACTCCACAATACCGGGACAGCGGATCTACAATGAGCAGTTCTTC | CASSYSTIPGQRIYNEQFF
TRBJ1-1 | . | many | TRBV12-3/TRBV12-4 | TGTGCCAGCAGTTTTATGGGGGCTGAAGCTTTCTTT | CASSFMGAEAFF
TRBJ1-1 | TRBD1 | . | TRBV5-1 | TGCGCCAGCAGCTCGGACTCAGGACAGGGTAACACTGAAGCTTTCTTT | CASSSDSGQGNTEAFF
TRBJ1-1 | TRBD1 | many | TRBV7-9 | TGTGCCAGCAGCCCGTGGGACAGTGAAGCTTTCTTT | CASSPWDSEAFF
TRBJ2-2 | . | . | TRBV19 | TGTGCCAGTAACCCTAGCAGGGCAGGCACCGGGGAGCTGTTTTTT | CASNPSRAGTGELFF
TRBJ1-3 | . | many | TRBV7-6 | TGTGCCAGCAGCCCAAGACCGATCTCTGGAAACACCATATATTTT | CASSPRPISGNTIYF
TRBJ1-5 | TRBD1 | many | TRBV6-1 | TGTGCCAGCAGTGAACAGGGGGCGATTCAGCCCCAGCATTTT | CASSEQGAIQPQHF
TRBJ1-4 | . | many | TRBV13 | TGTGCCAGCAGCTTGTACAGAGATAATGAAAAACTGTTTTTT | CASSLYRDNEKLFF
TRBJ2-3 | TRBD2 | . | TRBV11-3 | TGTGCCAGCAGCTTAGTCTCGGCGGGAGGGCCGGATACGCAGTATTTT | CASSLVSAGGPDTQYF
TRBJ1-2 | TRBD1 | many | TRBV6-1 | TGTGCCAGCAGTCCAGGGGGGAGCTATGGCTACACCTTC | CASSPGGSYGYTF
TRBJ2-3 | . | many | TRBV27 | TGTGCCAGCAGTTTCGGGCCTGGAGGCACAGATACGCAGTATTTT | CASSFGPGGTDTQYF
TRBJ1-1 | . | . | TRBV25-1 | TGTGCCAGCGGCCGAGGGAGCACTGAAGCTTTCTTT | CASGRGSTEAFF
TRBJ2-1 | TRBD2 | many | TRBV6-1 | TGTGCCAGCACGACTAGCGAATCTTTCAATGAGCAGTTCTTC | CASTTSESFNEQFF
TRBJ1-1 | . | many | TRBV11-3 | TGTGCCAGCAGCTTAGAATCGGGAACTGAAGCTTTCTTT | CASSLESGTEAFF
TRBJ1-2 | . | many | TRBV15 | TGTGCCACCAGCAGATACCCCGCAATGAGGACAGCTAACTATGGCTACACCTTC | CATSRYPAMRTANYGYTF
TRBJ2-1 | . | many | TRBV6-1 | TGTGCCAGCAGATCTCCTGGACACCTATACAATGAGCAGTTCTTC | CASRSPGHLYNEQFF
TRBJ1-5 | . | . | TRBV4-1 | TGCGCCAGCAGGCACGTTATTAGGGACGGTAATCAGCCCCAGCATTTT | CASRHVIRDGNQPQHF
TRBJ2-3 | . | many | TRBV20-1 | TGCAGTGCTAAAGGGACAACCAGCACAGATACGCAGTATTTT | CSAKGTTSTDTQYF
TRBJ1-1 | . | many | TRBV6-1 | TGTGCCAGCCAGGGATCCGGGACTGAAGCTTTCTTT | CASQGSGTEAFF
TRBJ2-2 | . | many | TRBV2 | TGTGCCAGCAGTGAACCGGGCGGGGAGCTGTTTTTT | CASSEPGGELFF
TRBJ2-7 | . | many | TRBV11-2 | TGTGCCAGCAGCTCCGGGCCCCGCTTAGACAGAAACTCCTACGAGCAGTACTTC | CASSSGPRLDRNSYEQYF
TRBJ2-5 | TRBD2 | many | TRBV11-2 | TGTGCCAGCAGCAAACTAGCGGGAAGCCAAGAGACCCAGTACTTC | CASSKLAGSQETQYF
TRBJ2-7 | TRBD2 | . | TRBV27 | TGTGCCAGCAGTTTATTAGTACCCCAGATAGCGGGGGTCTACGAGCAGTACTTC | CASSLLVPQIAGVYEQYF
TRBJ1-6 | . | . | TRBV5-1 | TGCGCCAGCAGCTTGTTATCGGCAGGGATGAGCTCCTATAATTCACCCCTCCACTTT | CASSLLSAGMSSYNSPLHF
TRBJ2-3 | . | many | TRBV27 | TGTGCCAGCAGCCATACAGGGACCGCGACCACAGATACGCAGTATTTT | CASSHTGTATTDTQYF
TRBJ1-6 | . | many | TRBV27 | TGTGCCAGCAGTTTATCGAGGGTTTCCTATAATTCACCCCTCCACTTT | CASSLSRVSYNSPLHF
TRBJ1-1 | TRBD1 | . | TRBV5-1 | TGCGCCAGCAGCTTACGACAGGGGGCGGACACTGAAGCTTTCTTT | CASSLRQGADTEAFF
TRBJ2-3 | . | . | TRBV11-2 | TGTGCCAGCAGCTTGAGGGAGGGCACAGATACGCAGTATTTT | CASSLREGTDTQYF
TRBJ1-1 | . | many | TRBV12-5 | TGTGCTAGTGGCACCAACCGGGGGACCGCTTTCTTT | CASGTNRGTAFF
TRBJ2-7 | . | . | TRBV5-1 | TGCGCCAGCAGCTTGAGTCCAGGGTCAACCTACGAGCAGTACTTC | CASSLSPGSTYEQYF
TRBJ2-3 | TRBD2 | many | TRBV7-9 | TGTGCCAGCAGTCGCCAGGCGCGGGAGAATGCAGATACGCAGTATTTT | CASSRQARENADTQYF
TRBJ2-7 | . | many | TRBV6-1 | TGTGCCAGCACCCGCGGTACGCCCTACGAGCAGTACTTC | CASTRGTPYEQYF
TRBJ2-7 | . | many | TRBV30 | TGTGCCTGGAGTTGGGCGGAAACCTACGAGCAGTACTTC | CAWSWAETYEQYF
TRBJ2-1 | TRBD2 | many | TRBV7-8 | TGTGCCAGCAGCTATTCGACTAGCGGGAGATCCAATGAGCAGTTCTTC | CASSYSTSGRSNEQFF
TRBJ2-5 | . | many | TRBV12-3/TRBV12-4 | TGTGCCAGCAGTTTCGGGGCCCTAGTGTACCAAGAGACCCAGTACTTC | CASSFGALVYQETQYF